The source of this T cell receptor beta chain is a study of T cell repertoires in aging, cancer and after chemotherapy (dated by TCRdb to the late 2010s). A note on the overall study: The donors fell into six age groups ranging from 30 or younger to 70 or older, and each group had at least three individuals. Alongside some 96 healthy donors serving as a reference group, the cohort included roughly 220 cancer patients, of whom approximately 94 had hematological cancers and about 130 had solid cancers. In the hematological group, paired pre- and post-chemotherapy samples were obtained from chronic lymphocytic leukemia patients treated with fludarabine- or bendamustine-based regimens. To look at immunoaging and at how T cells reconstitute after chemotherapy, the study profiled TCR beta repertoires in peripheral blood from both healthy donors and cancer patients. The full dataset contained several million TCR reads. What the research found in general, with its limitations: Declining TCR diversity with age in healthy donors was mainly explained by loss of richness; in cancer patients, loss of evenness also contributed. Significantly lower blood TCR diversity and higher clonality were observed in untreated patients with hematological or solid cancers than in age-matched healthy donors. In both cancer cohorts, the median generation probability rose over the chemotherapy interval, which suggests that the repertoire was reconstituted through rebound thymic output. According to the authors, the repertoire data do not allow conclusions to be drawn about immunological memory after chemotherapy. Hematological cancer patients had infiltration of lymphoid organs, and this infiltration may itself impair thymic emigration or peripheral T cell expansion.

On this clonotype: Its antigen target is currently unknown. Per-base qualities were not stored, and no clone one base away is much larger.

TCR beta rearrangements were amplified from genomic DNA isolated from peripheral blood, not from sorted cells or RNA. Rearranged TRB sequences spanning V, D and J segments were amplified by multiplex touch-down PCR using a mixed TRB-A/B primer pool. Illumina adapters and sample indices were attached to the amplicons through two consecutive PCR reactions run with Phusion HS II polymerase. Amplicons were gel-purified using the NucleoSpin Gel and PCR Clean-up kit and were subsequently checked with Qubit and an Agilent 2100 Bioanalyzer. Libraries were sequenced on an Illumina MiSeq using 600-cycle, single-indexed, paired-end runs. The study's own analysis went as follows. TRB sequences were processed with MiXCR versions 2.12 and 3.0.5. A clone was defined as each unique CDR3 nucleotide sequence, and only productive sequences supported by at least two reads were kept. Repertoire metrics included Shannon diversity, evenness, clonality (one minus evenness), and alpha-parameterized diversity profiles from alpha 0 to 5. Generation probabilities of clones in paired pre- and post-chemotherapy samples were computed with the IGoR algorithm. Through fastp at Q25 and MiXCR, TCRdb rebuilt clones from the public reads, retaining in-frame beta chains. Every entry covers one CDR3 protein and lists the most common genes and DNA from its rows. These V and J calls rely on TCRdb rather than the paper's analysis. This sample holds about 6,600 distinct CDR3 sequences; about 29% were observed only once. The ten largest make up about two thirds of the sample.

From the cysteine up to the phenylalanine, the CDR3 has a length of 15 residues. The only DNA kept is the CDR3, 45 bases in frame from the first base. Per the germline V gene (reference sequence), SGHNT is the CDR1 and YYREEE is the CDR2. Trimming costs V 6 bases and J 0 bases, and their ends lie 14 bases apart. This TCR was recovered from a human donor with a blood cancer. The donor label of this sample is uncertain. Specimen: blood. The rearranged chain carries TRBV5-4 and TRBJ2-3, with TRBD2 as a weak D call on 6 bases. The CDR3 sequence is CASTGDGRSTDTQYF. The nucleotide sequence is TGTGCCAGCACGGGGGACGGTCGTAGCACAGATACGCAGTATTTT.